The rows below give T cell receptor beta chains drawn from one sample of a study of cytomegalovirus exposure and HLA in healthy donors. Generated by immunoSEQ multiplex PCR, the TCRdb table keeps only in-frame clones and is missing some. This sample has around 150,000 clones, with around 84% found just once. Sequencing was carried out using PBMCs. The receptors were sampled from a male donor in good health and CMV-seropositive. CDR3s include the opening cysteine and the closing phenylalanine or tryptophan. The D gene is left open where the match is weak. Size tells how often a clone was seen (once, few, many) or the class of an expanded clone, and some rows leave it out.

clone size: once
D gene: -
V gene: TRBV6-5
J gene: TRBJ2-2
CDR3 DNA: TGTGCCAGCAGCAGGGGTTTCACCGGGGAGCTGTTTTTT
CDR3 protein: CASSRGFTGELFF

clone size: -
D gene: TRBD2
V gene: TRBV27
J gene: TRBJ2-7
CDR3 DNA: TGTGCCAGCACCAAAGCGGGAGGGCCCTGGTTTGAAAACGAGCAGTACTTC
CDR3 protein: CASTKAGGPWFENEQYF

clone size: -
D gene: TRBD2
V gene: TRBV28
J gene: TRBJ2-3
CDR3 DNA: TGTGCCAGCAGTTTGCAGCGGGAGAGCACAGATACGCAGTATTTT
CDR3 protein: CASSLQRESTDTQYF

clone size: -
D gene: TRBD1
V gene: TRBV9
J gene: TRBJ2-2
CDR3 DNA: TGTGCCAGCAGCCGGGACAGGGGAAACACCGGGGAGCTGTTTTTT
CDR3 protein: CASSRDRGNTGELFF

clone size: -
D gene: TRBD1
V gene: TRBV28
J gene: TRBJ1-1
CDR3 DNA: TGTGCCAGCAGTTTAAATATCAGGACAGGGAACACTGAAGCTTTCTTT
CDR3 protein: CASSLNIRTGNTEAFF

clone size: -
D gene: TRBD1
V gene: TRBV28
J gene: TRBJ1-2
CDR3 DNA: TGTGCCAGCAGTTTGCCACAACGGACAGGGCCCTATGGCTACACCTTC
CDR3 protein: CASSLPQRTGPYGYTF

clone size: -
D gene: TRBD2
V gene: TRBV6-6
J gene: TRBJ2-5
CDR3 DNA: TGTGCCAGCCGTTACTGGGCGGGAGGGAAGGAGACCCAGTACTTC
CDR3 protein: CASRYWAGGKETQYF

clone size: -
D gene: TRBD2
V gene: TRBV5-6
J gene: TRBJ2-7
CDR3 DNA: TGTGCCAGCAGCCCCGGGACTACTAGCGAGCAGTACTTC
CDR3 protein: CASSPGTTSEQYF

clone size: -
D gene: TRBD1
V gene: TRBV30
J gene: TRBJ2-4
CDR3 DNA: TGTGCCTGGAGTGCCGGAAGAGGGGGCAGTCAGTACTTC
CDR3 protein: CAWSAGRGGSQYF

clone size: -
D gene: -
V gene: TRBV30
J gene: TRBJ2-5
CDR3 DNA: TGTGCCTGGCGCGAGGGCCTCCAAGAGACCCAGTACTTC
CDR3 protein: CAWREGLQETQYF

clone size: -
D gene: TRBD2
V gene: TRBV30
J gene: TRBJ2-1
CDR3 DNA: TGTGCCTGGAGTGTGTTTAGCGGGGGGAACAATGAGCAGTTCTTC
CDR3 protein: CAWSVFSGGNNEQFF

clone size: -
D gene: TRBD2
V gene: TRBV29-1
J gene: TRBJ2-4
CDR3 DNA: TGCAGCGTGGTCGGGGGAGGGGCGCAGGGCATTCAGTACTTC
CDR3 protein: CSVVGGGAQGIQYF

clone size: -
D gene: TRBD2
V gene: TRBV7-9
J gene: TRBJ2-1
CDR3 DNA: TGTGCCAGTGGGGTATCTTCCCTAGCGGGGGGTGAGCAGTTCTTC
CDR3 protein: CASGVSSLAGGEQFF

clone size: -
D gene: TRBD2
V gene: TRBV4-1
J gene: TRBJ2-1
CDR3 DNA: TGCGCCAGCAGCTCTCCGGGACTAGCCTACAATGAGCAGTTCTTC
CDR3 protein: CASSSPGLAYNEQFF

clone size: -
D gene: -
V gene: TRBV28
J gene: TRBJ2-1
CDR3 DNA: TGTGCCAGCAGTTTTCCAGGTCTCCCATACAATGAGCAGTTCTTC
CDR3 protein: CASSFPGLPYNEQFF

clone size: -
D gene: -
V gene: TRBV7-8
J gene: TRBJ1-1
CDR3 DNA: TGTGCCAGCAGCTTAGTGGGGGCGTGGGACACTGAAGCTTTCTTT
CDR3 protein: CASSLVGAWDTEAFF

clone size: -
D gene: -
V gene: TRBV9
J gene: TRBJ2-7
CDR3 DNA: TGTGCCAGCAGCGTAGGGCCGGGTATCTCCTACGAGCAGTACTTC
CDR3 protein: CASSVGPGISYEQYF

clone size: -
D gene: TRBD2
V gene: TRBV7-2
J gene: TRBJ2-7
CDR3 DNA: TGTGCCAGCACCGCTAGCGGAGTGGGGGAGCAGTACTTC
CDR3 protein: CASTASGVGEQYF

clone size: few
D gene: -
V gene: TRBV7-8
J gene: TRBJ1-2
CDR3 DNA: TGTGCCAGCAGCCCCGACAGTTCCTATGGCTACACCTTC
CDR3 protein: CASSPDSSYGYTF

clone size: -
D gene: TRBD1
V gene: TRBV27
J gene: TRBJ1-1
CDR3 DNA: TGTGCCAGCAGCCCAGCAGGGGGCACTGAAGCTTTCTTT
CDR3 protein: CASSPAGGTEAFF

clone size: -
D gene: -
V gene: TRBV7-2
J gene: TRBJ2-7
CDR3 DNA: TGTGCCAGCAGGAGGGACTTAAGCTCCTACGAGCAGTACTTC
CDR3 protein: CASRRDLSSYEQYF

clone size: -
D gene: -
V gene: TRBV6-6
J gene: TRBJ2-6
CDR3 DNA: TGTGCCAGCAAGATGGCAGGGGGAGGTGGGGCCAACGTCCTGACTTTC
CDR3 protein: CASKMAGGGGANVLTF

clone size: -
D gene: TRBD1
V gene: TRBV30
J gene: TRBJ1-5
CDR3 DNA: TGTGCCTGGTCGGGACAGGGAAATCAGCCCCAGCATTTT
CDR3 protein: CAWSGQGNQPQHF

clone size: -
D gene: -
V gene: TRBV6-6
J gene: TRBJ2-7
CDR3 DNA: TGTGCCAGCAGCTACGACAGGTCGGGCGAGCAGTACTTC
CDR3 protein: CASSYDRSGEQYF

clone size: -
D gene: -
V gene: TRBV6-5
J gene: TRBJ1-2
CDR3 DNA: TGTGCCAGCAGTTACTCGAGGGCAGCCAACTATGGCTACACCTTC
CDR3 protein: CASSYSRAANYGYTF

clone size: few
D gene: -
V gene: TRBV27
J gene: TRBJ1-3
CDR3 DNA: TGTGCCAGCAGTTTCCGGGGAGGTTCTGGAAACACCATATATTTT
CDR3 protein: CASSFRGGSGNTIYF

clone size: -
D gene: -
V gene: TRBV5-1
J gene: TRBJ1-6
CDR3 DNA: TGCGCCAGCAGCGTGACAGGAGACCCCTATAATTCACCCCTCCACTTT
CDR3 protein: CASSVTGDPYNSPLHF

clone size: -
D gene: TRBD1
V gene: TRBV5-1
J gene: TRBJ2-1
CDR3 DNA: TGCGCCAGCAGCCCCGGGGACAGGACTTACAATGAGCAGTTCTTC
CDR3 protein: CASSPGDRTYNEQFF

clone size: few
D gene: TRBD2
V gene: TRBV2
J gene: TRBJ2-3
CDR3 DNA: TGTGCCAGCGCGGGAGGGACCAGGGATACGCAGTATTTT
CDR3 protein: CASAGGTRDTQYF

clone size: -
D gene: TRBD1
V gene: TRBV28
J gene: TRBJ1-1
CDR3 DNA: TGTGCCAGCAGTGAGGACAGGTTCACCGAAGGGGACACTGAAGCTTTCTTT
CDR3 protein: CASSEDRFTEGDTEAFF

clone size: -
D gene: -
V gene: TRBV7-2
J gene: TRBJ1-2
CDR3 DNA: TGTGCCAGCAGCTTAGCAAGAAGCGGCTACACCTTC
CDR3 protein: CASSLARSGYTF

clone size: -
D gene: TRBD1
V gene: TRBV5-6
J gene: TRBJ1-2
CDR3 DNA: TGTGCCAGCAGCTTGGTTGGGACAGGGTCCTATGGCTACACCTTC
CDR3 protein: CASSLVGTGSYGYTF

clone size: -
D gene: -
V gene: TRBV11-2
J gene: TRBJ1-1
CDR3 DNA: TGTGCCAGCAGCTTAGGGGCGGGGATGAACACTGAAGCTTTCTTT
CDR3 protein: CASSLGAGMNTEAFF

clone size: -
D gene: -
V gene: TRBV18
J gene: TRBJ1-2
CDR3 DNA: TGTGCCAGCTCACCGCAGGGTGGATATGGCTACACCTTC
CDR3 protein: CASSPQGGYGYTF

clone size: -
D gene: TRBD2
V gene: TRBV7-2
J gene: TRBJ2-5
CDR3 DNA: TGTGCCAGCAAATGGACTAGAAGTACGGAGACCCAGTACTTC
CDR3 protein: CASKWTRSTETQYF